This TCR beta chain emerged from a study of T cell repertoires in cytomegalovirus infection. Looking at the study overall: Evidence of both CMV infection and a matching HLA type came from public TCR beta signatures.

TCRdb analysed the reads with MiXCR anew, one entry per CDR3 protein. Of nearly 700,000 distinct CDR3 sequences in the sample, roughly 33% were seen once. This clonotype was counted many times. The target antigen is unknown. V lost 3 bases, J lost 8 bases, and 13 bases lay in between. The CDR3 consists of 13 residues. CDR1 is SGHTA, CDR2 FQGNSA, per germline. The chain employs TRBV7-2 and TRBJ1-2; D gene ambiguous. The starting material was cultured PBMCs, obtained from culture after CMV antigen stimulation. This TCR came from a human donor in good health (CMV status not recorded). Some clones in this sample may be carry-over from other donors' samples. Here the CDR3 reads CASSFKALGGYTF. The CDR3 nucleotides read TGTGCCAGCAGCTTTAAAGCCCTCGGGGGCTACACCTTC.